This TCR beta chain was documented in a study of monozygotic twins with inflammatory bowel disease. Whole-study findings and limits: Nothing supported a single strong signal or clonotype that was associated with IBD. Patients with IBD had less TCRbeta diversity (inverse Simpson) than their healthy co-twins.

The CDR3 totals 17 residues. The germline CDR1 and CDR2 sequences are SGDLS and YYNGEE. TCRdb reanalyzed the 5' RACE reads, giving one entry per CDR3 protein sequence and no DNA. The sample has approximately 330,000 distinct CDR3 sequences, and its top ten clones hold approximately 2%. As concerns this clonotype: Its antigen is as yet unknown.

This clonotype originated in a human donor with ulcerative colitis or Crohn's disease, or a healthy co-twin of an affected twin (not recorded which). The J gene is TRBJ2-3, the V gene TRBV9; TCRdb names TRBD2, which stays unverified in the absence of DNA. Sequencing input: blood. The CDR3 is CASSVGFTSGGTDTQYF.